These 23 T cell receptor beta chains came from one sample sequenced in a study of cytomegalovirus exposure and HLA in healthy donors. The PCR made use of 60 Vbeta and 13 Jbeta primers. Sequencing was performed with immunoSEQ multiplex PCR; in TCRdb, only in-frame clones are kept and a portion is missing. The table includes under 200,000 clones, around 80% detected once. The sample comprised PBMCs. These receptors all stem from a woman aged 50 to 60 in good health and CMV-seronegative.

This clone came up once. The chain recombines TRBV5-4 with TRBJ2-3; TRBD2 aligns across 11 bases. Germline assignment: CDR1 SGHNT and CDR2 YYREEE (reference sequence). The CDR3 runs 16 residues. Unmatched junction bases numbered 10, after V lost 4 bases and J lost 6 bases. In nucleotides, the CDR3 is TGTGCCAGCAGCCACGGGACTAGCGGCCTGGGTGATACGCAGTATTTT. The encoded protein is CASSHGTSGLGDTQYF.

V is TRBV7-2 and J is TRBJ2-7; 8 bases fit TRBD2. The CDR3 is 14 amino acids. J was trimmed by 2 bases and V by 5 bases; bases with no gene match: 5. Germline CDR1 reads SGHTA; CDR2 reads FQGNSA. As DNA, the CDR3 is TGTGCCAGCAGCCCCGGGGGGGATCCCTACGAGCAGTACTTC. It yields the protein CASSPGGDPYEQYF.

The CDR3 DNA sequence: TGTGCCAGCAGCCAAGCCCTCCTAGCGGGGGCCACAGATACGCAGTATTTT. This encodes CASSQALLAGATDTQYF. The chain joins TRBV4-2 to TRBJ2-3; 10 nucleotides line up with TRBD2. CDR1 and CDR2 from the germline V gene are LGHNA and YNFKEQ. CDR3 length: 17 residues. V gave up 1 base and J gave up 2 bases; unmatched junction bases: 6.

This rearrangement joins TRBV10-3 to TRBJ2-2, with D perhaps matching TRBD2 (6 bases). Trimming removed 3 bases from V and 1 base from J, with 18 bases in between. Germline CDR1 ENHRY, CDR2 SYGVKD. The CDR3 extends over 18 amino acids. This chain's CDR3 is CAISEPPGRGLNTGELFF. The CDR3 region has the DNA TGTGCCATCAGTGAACCCCCGGGACGGGGACTGAACACCGGGGAGCTGTTTTTT.

This chain joins TRBV10-2 and TRBJ1-2, with 12 bases lining up with TRBD1. CDR3 length: 15 amino acids. Germline V gene sequence: CDR1 WSHSY, CDR2 SAAADI. The trim removed 4 bases at V and 7 bases at J, leaving 7 bases unmatched. CDR3 protein: CASSGMGTGGIGYTF. DNA of the CDR3: TGCGCCAGCAGTGGCATGGGGACAGGGGGCATTGGCTACACCTTC.

This chain joins TRBV10-1 and TRBJ2-7; 12 positions match TRBD2. The CDR3 spans 13 residues. V lost 6 bases and J lost 4; bases outside the gene matches: 1. In germline, CDR1 is WNHNN, CDR2 SYGVQD (reference sequence). CDR3 DNA sequence: TGCGCCAGCAGCACTAGCGGGAGGTACGAGCAGTACTTC. Encoded protein: CASSTSGRYEQYF.

This clone occurred once. V and J are TRBV18 and TRBJ1-2; 9 bases fit TRBD1. This CDR3 region has 14 residues. Germline V CDR1 and CDR2: KGHSH, LQKENI. V trimming: 2 bases; J trimming: 8 bases; junction bases outside the gene matches: 6. CDR3 protein: CASSPSTGGLGYTF. The CDR3 DNA reads as TGTGCCAGCTCACCATCGACAGGGGGGCTAGGCTACACCTTC.

The rearrangement links TRBV30 to TRBJ1-2, with 9 bases aligning to TRBD1. The germline V gene encodes CDR1 GTSNPN and CDR2 SVGIG (reference sequence). CDR3 length equals 15 residues. Trimming took 7 bases from V and 7 from J; bases not matched to a gene: 16. The CDR3 sequence is CAFYSRNRGLGGYTF. CDR3 nucleotides: TGTGCCTTCTACTCACGAAACAGGGGGCTAGGTGGCTACACCTTC.

The genes are TRBV5-4 and TRBJ2-2, with 9 bases fitting TRBD1. Losses at the gene ends were 1 base for V and 6 bases for J; bases not matched to a gene: 7. The CDR3 totals 16 residues. The germline V gene encodes CDR1 SGHNT and CDR2 YYREEE (reference sequence). The CDR3 coding sequence is TGTGCCAGCAGCTTGTCCGGGACAGGGTCCTCCGGGGAGCTGTTTTTT. This translates into CASSLSGTGSSGELFF.

This clone came up once. The J gene is TRBJ2-1, the V gene TRBV7-3, with TRBD2 identical over 10 bases. J lost 4 bases, V lost 6 bases, and 6 bases had no gene match. This CDR3 contains 15 residues. CDR1 and CDR2 (germline): SGHTA, FQGTGA. CDR3 amino acids: CASSLTSGPYNEQFF. In DNA, the CDR3 is TGTGCCAGCAGTTTGACTAGCGGGCCTTACAATGAGCAGTTCTTC.

There are a few counts of this clone. The chain recombines TRBV5-6 with TRBJ2-7; D remains ambiguous. Deletions cut 1 base from V and 2 bases from J, with 16 bases between. Looked up from germline, CDR1 is SGHDT and CDR2 is YYEEEE. The CDR3 extends over 16 amino acids. The CDR3 sequence is CASSLSPSGKAYEQYF. Written as DNA, the CDR3 is TGTGCCAGCAGCTTGTCCCCGTCAGGCAAGGCCTACGAGCAGTACTTC. Using reference TRBV5-6 and TRBJ2-7 for the parts outside the CDR3, the full variable domain is DAGVTQSPTHLIKTRGQQVTLRCSPKSGHDTVSWYQQALGQGPQFIFQYYEEEERQRGNFPDRFSGHQFPNYSSELNVNALLLGDSALYLCASSLSPSGKAYEQYFGPGTRLTVT.

This clone was detected only once. This chain joins TRBV29-1 and TRBJ2-3; TRBD1 is a possible D gene (5 bases). The CDR3 runs to 13 residues. Germline CDR1 SQVTM, CDR2 ANQGSEA. Between the trimmed V and J ends, which lost 2 bases and 4 bases, there was a span of 10 bases. CDR3 coding DNA: TGCAGCGTTGAAAGGGGCCCGGCAGATACGCAGTATTTT. It encodes CSVERGPADTQYF.

The chain carries TRBV18 and TRBJ1-5; 11 bases map to TRBD1. V trimming: 3 bases; J trimming: 3 bases; junction bases outside the gene matches: 4. Germline CDR1 is KGHSH and CDR2 is LQKENI. The CDR3 is made up of 16 amino acids. CDR3 amino acids: CASSPGQGGANQPQHF. CDR3 in DNA: TGTGCCAGCTCACCGGGACAGGGGGGGGCCAATCAGCCCCAGCATTTT. The full variable domain, rest sourced from reference TRBV18 and TRBJ1-5, is NAGVMQNPRHLVRRRGQEARLRCSPMKGHSHVYWYRQLPEEGLKFMVYLQKENIIDESGMPKERFSAEFPKEGPSILRIQQVVRGDSAAYFCASSPGQGGANQPQHFGDGTRLSIL.

This chain connects TRBV9 to TRBJ1-1, with D possibly being TRBD1 (5 bases). V gave up 3 bases and J gave up 6 bases, with 21 bases separating them. The CDR3 length is 16 residues. Germline values: CDR1 SGDLS, CDR2 YYNGEE. CDR3 sequence reads: CASSAGGGRILSEAFF. The CDR3 nucleotides are TGTGCCAGCAGCGCGGGGGGGGGACGGATCTTATCTGAAGCTTTCTTT.

This clone showed up just a few times. V gene TRBV25-1 combines with J gene TRBJ2-5; 7 bases match TRBD2. The J call may be in error: the DNA end matches TRBJ2-7 better. The germline gives CDR1 MGHDK, CDR2 SYGVNS. The CDR3 contains 15 residues. CDR3 amino acids: CASSGLGGSSYEQYF. The DNA for the CDR3 is TGTGCCAGCAGTGGGCTGGGCGGGAGCTCCTACGAGCAGTACTTC.

This clone came up a few times. J is TRBJ2-7 and V is TRBV30, with D possibly being TRBD1 (7 bases). The CDR3 sequence is 19 residues long. V gave up 5 bases and J gave up 4 bases, with 33 bases separating them. In germline, CDR1 is GTSNPN, CDR2 SVGIG (reference sequence). This chain's CDR3 is CAWASGGQVLGVAEYEQYF. CDR3 DNA sequence: TGTGCCTGGGCCTCAGGGGGGCAGGTTCTAGGGGTCGCAGAGTACGAGCAGTACTTC.

Only one count was recorded for this clone. This rearrangement joins TRBV5-4 to TRBJ1-2; 7 positions match TRBD1. Germline V gene data show CDR1 as SGHNT and CDR2 as YYREEE (reference sequence). The CDR3 runs 13 residues. V dropped 5 bases and J dropped 6; count of bases not matched to a gene: 7. CDR3 sequence reads: CASSDREIHGYTF. In nucleotides, the CDR3 is TGTGCCAGCAGTGACAGGGAAATCCATGGCTACACCTTC.

V and J are TRBV9 and TRBJ2-2, with 9 bases identical to TRBD1. The germline V gene encodes CDR1 SGDLS and CDR2 YYNGEE. V shed 3 bases and J 6 bases; nucleotides not matched to a gene: 15. The CDR3 has 18 residues. CDR3 sequence reads: CASSEFHDTGTGSGELFF. CDR3 DNA: TGTGCCAGCAGCGAGTTCCATGATACCGGGACAGGGTCCGGGGAGCTGTTTTTT. Together with reference TRBV9 and TRBJ2-2, the CDR3 gives the full variable domain: DSGVTQTPKHLITATGQRVTLRCSPRSGDLSVYWYQQSLDQGLQFLIQYYNGEERAKGNILERFSAQQFPDLHSELNLSSLELGDSALYFCASSEFHDTGTGSGELFFGEGSRLTVL.

V is TRBV5-4 and J is TRBJ1-3; TRBD1 is a possible D gene (6 bases). The germline CDR1 and CDR2 sequences are SGHNT and YYREEE (reference sequence). CDR3 size: 15 residues. The V and J ends lost 0 bases and 3 bases respectively, with 10 bases between them. The chain's CDR3 is CASSLGGGVGNTIYF. The CDR3 DNA is TGTGCCAGCAGCTTGGGAGGGGGGGTTGGAAACACCATATATTTT. Full variable domain (remainder filled in from reference TRBV5-4 and TRBJ1-3): ETGVTQSPTHLIKTRGQQVTLRCSSQSGHNTVSWYQQALGQGPQFIFQYYREEENGRGNFPPRFSGLQFPNYSSELNVNALELDDSALYLCASSLGGGVGNTIYFGEGSWLTVV.

This sequence joins TRBV5-1 and TRBJ2-7; 10 positions match TRBD2. The junction had 11 bases not matched to a gene; V was cut back by 0 bases and J by 5 bases. The CDR3 extends over 17 amino acids. CDR1 and CDR2 (germline): SGHRS, YFSETQ. CDR3 nucleotides: TGCGCCAGCAGCTTGGGGTCGTCAGCGGGAGGGATCCACGAGCAGTACTTC. Protein sequence: CASSLGSSAGGIHEQYF.

V and J are TRBV6-6 and TRBJ1-2; a possible D gene is TRBD1 (5 bases). The CDR3 length is 14 residues. CDR1 and CDR2 from the germline V gene are MNHNY and SVGAGI (reference sequence). V lost 4 bases and J lost 7, with 16 bases in between. CDR3 residues: CASSWGRAPVGYTF. The CDR3 DNA sequence: TGTGCCAGCAGTTGGGGGAGGGCCCCCGTTGGCTACACCTTC.

This chain connects TRBV7-3 to TRBJ2-3; 7 bases map to TRBD2. Germline V CDR1 and CDR2: SGHTA, FQGTGA. The CDR3 covers 14 residues. With V trimmed by 2 bases and J by 3 bases, 2 bases remained unmatched. The CDR3 region is CASSLRGDTDTQYF. The CDR3 DNA reads as TGTGCCAGCAGCTTACGGGGGGATACAGATACGCAGTATTTT.

The CDR3 sequence: CASSRASGTTRSEQYF. The CDR3 coding sequence is TGCGCCAGCAGTCGGGCTAGCGGGACGACCAGGAGCGAGCAGTACTTC. The chain couples TRBV10-2 to TRBJ2-7; TRBD2 matches at 9 bases. J gave up 6 bases and V 5 bases, and 14 bases lay outside the gene matches. Germline V gives CDR1 WSHSY, CDR2 SAAADI. The CDR3 sequence is 16 residues long.